One and the same sample provided the 32 T cell receptor beta chains below, sequenced in a study of early T cells in non-severe SARS-CoV-2 infection. TCRdb reanalysed the 5' RACE reads using MiXCR and keeps one entry per CDR3 protein. The sample records more than 50,000 distinct CDR3 sequences, approximately 12% being singletons. Source: whole blood, taken at baseline. The receptors derive from an adult who was a healthcare worker with PCR-confirmed SARS-CoV-2 infection or an uninfected control (not recorded which).

This clonotype turned up a few times. The rearrangement uses TRBV7-9 and TRBJ2-3; TRBD2 agrees at 9 bases. The V gene end was trimmed by 5 bases and the J gene end by 2 bases; junction bases not matched to a gene: 11. Looked up from germline, CDR1 is SEHNR and CDR2 is FQNEAQ (reference sequence). The CDR3 is made up of 17 amino acids. This chain's CDR3 is CASSPRLAGNPTDTQYF. As DNA, the CDR3 is TGTGCCAGCAGCCCCAGGCTAGCGGGGAACCCCACAGATACGCAGTATTTT.

The V call is TRBV7-9, the J call TRBJ1-6, with a weak D call TRBD1 (6 bases). Trimming shortened V by 0 bases and J by 7 bases, and 16 bases separated the two germline ends. CDR1 and CDR2 from the germline V gene are SEHNR and FQNEAQ (reference sequence). The CDR3 runs 17 residues. As DNA, the CDR3 is TGTGCCAGCAGCTTAGCGGACCACAGGGAGGAGAATTCACCCCTCCACTTT. This translates into CASSLADHREENSPLHF. Complete variable domain (other parts from reference TRBV7-9 and TRBJ1-6): DTGVSQNPRHKITKRGQNVTFRCDPISEHNRLYWYRQTLGQGPEFLTYFQNEAQLEKSRLLSDRFSAERPKGSFSTLEIQRTEQGDSAMYLCASSLADHREENSPLHFGNGTRLTVT.

The count of this clonotype is one. The chain employs TRBV29-1 and TRBJ1-1, with D uncertain. The CDR3 runs to 12 residues. Germline values: CDR1 SQVTM, CDR2 ANQGSEA. Trimming took 7 bases from V and 0 from J, leaving 9 bases between them. CDR3 amino acids: CSAGELNTEAFF. The CDR3 region has the DNA TGCAGCGCCGGAGAACTGAACACTGAAGCTTTCTTT.

The chain combines TRBV21-1 with TRBJ2-7; the table's D call TRBD2 went unverified against the DNA. TRBV21-1 represents a pseudogene. The CDR3 totals 14 residues. CDR3 sequence: CASRWTKSSYEQYF. DNA for the CDR3: TGTGCCAGCCGTTGGACTAAAAGCTCCTACGAGCAGTACTTC.

This clonotype has a count of ten or more. The chain joins TRBV28 to TRBJ1-6; possibly TRBD1 for D (5 bases). This CDR3 is built from 16 residues. CDR1 is MDHEN, CDR2 SYDVKM, per germline. V gave up 2 bases and J gave up 5 bases, with 13 bases separating them. CDR3: CASSLSFQGNNSPLHF. CDR3 bases: TGTGCCAGCAGTTTAAGTTTCCAGGGTAATAATTCACCCCTCCACTTT.

This chain connects TRBV7-6 to TRBJ2-2, with D uncertain. Germline-derived CDR1 and CDR2 are SGHVS and FNYEAQ. The CDR3 extends over 15 amino acids. Trimming pared 5 bases from V and 2 bases from J, leaving 12 bases between. CDR3 amino acids: CASSPSASNTGELFF. CDR3 in DNA: TGTGCCAGCAGCCCCAGTGCCTCAAACACCGGGGAGCTGTTTTTT.

This chain links TRBV6-5 with TRBJ2-1; 8 bases fit TRBD2. Germline-derived CDR1 and CDR2 are MNHEY and SVGAGI. V shed 5 bases, J shed 0 bases, and the junction held 3 bases outside the gene matches. This CDR3 comprises 15 residues. CDR3 protein: CASSLSGSSYNEQFF. CDR3 nucleotides: TGTGCCAGCAGTCTAAGCGGGAGCTCCTACAATGAGCAGTTCTTC.

The sample holds a few counts of this clonotype. The V and J genes are TRBV2 and TRBJ2-7; 7 positions match TRBD1. Germline CDR1 and CDR2: SNHLY and FYNNEI. This CDR3 is 12 amino acids long. Trimming at V came to 7 bases and at J to 1 base, leaving 1 base not matched to a gene. The CDR3 DNA reads TGTGCCAGCACACAGGGGTCCTACGAGCAGTACTTC. Translation gives CASTQGSYEQYF.

In its sample, this clonotype was seen a few times. The chain links TRBV5-1 to TRBJ2-7; unclear D gene. With 0 bases removed from V and 2 bases from J, the gap between germline ends came to 9 bases. The CDR3 runs 14 residues. The V gene's germline CDR1 is SGHRS and CDR2 YFSETQ. CDR3 nucleotide sequence: TGCGCCAGCAGCTTGGCTCGGGTCCCCTACGAGCAGTACTTC. This encodes CASSLARVPYEQYF.

This clonotype has at least ten counts. Here the CDR3 DNA reads TGTGCCAGCAGCCAAGCCACAGGGCGTAGCACCGGGGAGCTGTTTTTT. Its protein is CASSQATGRSTGELFF. The chain links TRBV4-2 to TRBJ2-2, with a tentative D call TRBD1 (6 bases). The CDR3 loop spans 16 amino acids. V was shortened by 1 base and J by 4 bases, with 13 bases between the two germline ends. Germline V lookup: CDR1 LGHNA, CDR2 YNFKEQ.

The CDR3 DNA reads as TGCAGCCCCCCGGGGTCCCTACAAGAGACCCAGTACTTC. Translating it yields CSPPGSLQETQYF. The genes are TRBV29-1 and TRBJ2-5; tentatively, D is TRBD2 (5 bases). This CDR3 contains 13 residues. The germline V gene encodes CDR1 SQVTM and CDR2 ANQGSEA. V lost 8 bases and J lost 2, with 15 bases in between.

V gene TRBV28 combines with J gene TRBJ2-7; TRBD1 matches at 8 bases. V was pared by 3 bases and J by 3 bases, with 7 bases of the junction left unmatched. From germline, CDR1 is MDHEN and CDR2 SYDVKM. CDR3 size: 15 residues. CDR3 protein: CASSLPTGGIYEQYF. CDR3 in DNA: TGTGCCAGCAGTTTGCCCACAGGGGGGATCTACGAGCAGTACTTC.

The chain joins TRBV6-2 or TRBV6-3 to TRBJ1-1, with D tentatively TRBD1 (5 bases). The length of the CDR3 is 15 residues. The V gene's germline CDR1 is MNHEY and CDR2 SVGEGT. The V end lost 8 bases, the J end lost 6 bases, and 22 bases lay between the germline ends. CDR3 protein: CASSLGVTPKAEAFF. DNA for the CDR3: TGTGCCAGCTCCCTAGGGGTTACCCCTAAGGCTGAAGCTTTCTTT.

This clonotype was seen repeatedly, ten times or more. The rearrangement links TRBV6-6 to TRBJ2-7; no firm D call. CDR3 length: 13 amino acids. Per the germline V gene, CDR1 is MNHNY and CDR2 is SVGAGI (reference sequence). V was pared by 0 bases and J by 4 bases, with 7 bases between. This CDR3 is CASSYSSTYEQYF. CDR3 sequence (DNA): TGTGCCAGCAGTTACTCTTCGACTTACGAGCAGTACTTC.

Only a few counts were recorded for this clonotype. A read error may account for a junction end that differs from germline. The J gene is TRBJ2-1, the V gene TRBV4-3; 9 nucleotides agree with TRBD1. This CDR3 has 13 amino acids. The V gene's germline CDR1 is LGHNA and CDR2 YSLEER. The DNA for the CDR3 is TGCGCCAGCAGCCAACGGGACAGGGCGGAGATAATCTTC. Its protein product is CASSQRDRAEIIF.

The chain uses TRBV27 and TRBJ2-1, with 11 bases matching TRBD2. Trimming cost V 5 bases and J 8 bases; bases outside gene matches: 11. CDR1 is MNHEY and CDR2 is SMNVEV in the germline V gene (reference sequence). CDR3 length: 16 amino acids. The CDR3 sequence is CASSLLVSGRAHEQFF. CDR3 in DNA: TGTGCCAGCAGTCTCCTTGTTAGCGGGAGGGCCCATGAGCAGTTCTTC.

This chain links TRBV7-2 with TRBJ2-7, with D possibly TRBD1 on 5 matching bases. The CDR3 contains 15 residues. The germline V gene encodes CDR1 SGHTA and CDR2 FQGNSA. V dropped 1 base and J dropped 0 bases, with 10 bases sitting between them. CDR3 amino acids: CASSLEQVSSYEQYF. The CDR3 DNA is TGTGCCAGCAGCTTAGAACAGGTTAGCTCCTACGAGCAGTACTTC. Variable domain in full (rest from reference TRBV7-2 and TRBJ2-7): GAGVSQSPSNKVTEKGKDVELRCDPISGHTALYWYRQSLGQGLEFLIYFQGNSAPDKSGLPSDRFSAERTGGSVSTLTIQRTQQEDSAVYLCASSLEQVSSYEQYFGPGTRLTVT.

This clonotype was observed a handful of times. CDR3 in amino acids: CSARVFGRADEQYF. The CDR3 region has the DNA TGCAGTGCTAGAGTATTTGGGAGGGCCGACGAGCAGTACTTC. The chain uses TRBV20-1 and TRBJ2-7, with 7 bases fitting TRBD2. The germline gives CDR1 DFQATT, CDR2 SNEGSKA (reference sequence). V lost 1 base and J lost 5; bases outside the gene matches: 8. CDR3 length: 14 residues.

This clonotype has only a few counts. CDR3 region: CASSTPGDTEAFF. Here the CDR3 DNA reads TGTGCCAGCAGCACGCCGGGAGACACTGAAGCTTTCTTT. The chain has TRBV7-3 and TRBJ1-1; D remains unclear. The CDR3 spans 13 residues. The germline CDR1 and CDR2 sequences are SGHTA and FQGTGA. The V and J ends lost 5 bases and 3 bases respectively, with 10 bases between them.

The rearrangement joins TRBV7-6 to TRBJ1-1; 9 bases are a match to TRBD1. This CDR3 has 14 residues. The trim removed 4 bases at V and 2 bases at J, leaving 2 bases unmatched. The germline V gene encodes CDR1 SGHVS and CDR2 FNYEAQ. The CDR3 DNA reads as TGTGCCAGCAGCTGGACAGGGGAAAACACTGAAGCTTTCTTT. Translation gives CASSWTGENTEAFF.

Many counts were recorded for this clonotype. This chain uses TRBV20-1 with TRBJ2-7, with TRBD2 as a possible D gene (6 bases). V lost 4 bases and J 2 bases, leaving 15 bases between the germline ends. CDR1 and CDR2 from the germline V gene are DFQATT and SNEGSKA (reference sequence). The CDR3 covers 14 residues. CDR3 bases: TGCAGTGCTACCCCTAACGGGGGTGCCTACGAGCAGTACTTC. It translates to CSATPNGGAYEQYF.

V usage is TRBV18 and J usage is TRBJ2-7, with D perhaps being TRBD1 or TRBD2 (5 bases each). The V and J ends lost 6 bases and 5 bases respectively, with 11 bases between them. In germline, CDR1 is KGHSH, CDR2 LQKENI. This CDR3 is built from 12 residues. Written as DNA, the CDR3 is TGTGCCAGCTCCCCGGGACCAAACGAGCAGTACTTC. Translation gives CASSPGPNEQYF.

This clonotype was counted a few times. This sequence joins TRBV11-2 and TRBJ2-2, with a weak D call TRBD2 (5 bases). CDR1 and CDR2 from the germline V gene are SGHAT and FQNNGV. V gave up 1 base and J gave up 0 bases, with 12 bases separating them. The CDR3 is made up of 17 amino acids. This CDR3 is CASSLGGGHANTGELFF. CDR3 nucleotides: TGTGCCAGCAGCTTAGGAGGCGGGCACGCGAACACCGGGGAGCTGTTTTTT.

This clonotype has a single count. The chain recombines TRBV27 with TRBJ1-6; 7 bases agree with TRBD1. With V trimmed by 4 bases and J by 0 bases, 6 bases remained unmatched. Germline CDR1 and CDR2: MNHEY and SMNVEV (reference sequence). The CDR3 consists of 17 residues. CDR3 in DNA: TGTGCCAGCAGTTCTCCGGACAGGAGCTCCTATAATTCACCCCTCCACTTT. Translating gives CASSSPDRSSYNSPLHF.

This clonotype was picked up a small number of times. The J gene is TRBJ2-1, the V gene TRBV4-3; D is perhaps TRBD1 (5 bases). CDR1 is LGHNA and CDR2 is YSLEER in the germline V gene. The CDR3 covers 13 residues. The V and J ends lost 1 base and 8 bases respectively, with 9 bases between them. CDR3 sequence: CASSQVLGDEQFF. The CDR3 DNA reads as TGCGCCAGCAGCCAAGTTCTAGGGGATGAGCAGTTCTTC.

This clonotype has just a few counts. The chain is built from TRBV7-3 and TRBJ1-3, with D perhaps matching TRBD1 (5 bases). Germline V gene sequence: CDR1 SGHTA, CDR2 FQGTGA. This CDR3 comprises 16 residues. V was shortened by 2 bases and J by 1 base, with 12 bases between the two germline ends. The CDR3 DNA sequence: TGTGCCAGCAGCTTATTGGGACGGGATTCTGGAAACACCATATATTTT. Translation gives CASSLLGRDSGNTIYF.

This clonotype has a count of ten or more. The rearrangement joins TRBV3-1 to TRBJ1-1; TRBD1 might be the D (5 bases). This CDR3 has 12 amino acids. The V and J ends lost 6 bases and 6 bases respectively, with 11 bases between them. Germline CDR1 reads LGHDT; CDR2 reads YNNKEL (reference sequence). The CDR3 DNA sequence: TGTGCCAGCAGGTCAGGAGGGGCTGAAGCTTTCTTT. Protein sequence: CASRSGGAEAFF.

The table lists this clonotype with a few counts. The V call is TRBV28, the J call TRBJ2-7; D is possibly TRBD2 (7 bases). V shed 1 base and J shed 4 bases, with 14 bases lying between them. The CDR3 sequence is 15 residues long. CDR1 and CDR2 (germline): MDHEN, SYDVKM. This CDR3 is CASSLSGGALYEQYF. The CDR3 DNA reads TGTGCCAGCAGTTTATCGGGGGGCGCCCTATACGAGCAGTACTTC.

The rearrangement uses TRBV2 and TRBJ2-6; D gene unclear. The CDR3 is made up of 13 amino acids. Trimming shortened V by 3 bases and J by 2 bases, and 2 bases separated the two germline ends. Germline V gives CDR1 SNHLY, CDR2 FYNNEI. In nucleotides, the CDR3 is TGTGCCAGCAGTGAGGCTGGGGCCAACGTCCTGACTTTC. Its protein is CASSEAGANVLTF.

The chain combines TRBV20-1 with TRBJ2-1, with TRBD2 matching 12 bases. Trimming at V came to 0 bases and at J to 6 bases, leaving 6 bases not matched to a gene. Germline V gene sequence: CDR1 DFQATT, CDR2 SNEGSKA (reference sequence). The CDR3 spans 16 residues. The CDR3 region is CSARESTSGSLNEQFF. In DNA form, the CDR3 reads TGCAGTGCTAGAGAGTCGACTAGCGGGAGTCTCAATGAGCAGTTCTTC.

This clonotype was counted only a few times. The CDR3 loop is CASSQVGLAGSQETQYF. The CDR3 DNA reads as TGTGCCAGCAGCCAAGTAGGCCTAGCGGGAAGCCAAGAGACCCAGTACTTC. The V gene is TRBV14, the J gene TRBJ2-5; TRBD2 agrees at 9 bases. The V gene's germline CDR1 is SGHDN and CDR2 FVKESK. The CDR3 runs to 17 residues. The V segment lost 1 base and the J segment 1 base; nucleotides outside the gene matches: 7.

The CDR3 region is CASSLTGGETQYF. The DNA for the CDR3 is TGTGCCAGCAGCTTGACAGGGGGAGAGACCCAGTACTTC. The chain has TRBV5-6 and TRBJ2-5; TRBD1 aligns across 8 bases. The V segment lost 1 base and the J segment 4 bases; nucleotides outside the gene matches: 0. Germline CDR1 is SGHDT and CDR2 is YYEEEE. The CDR3 loop spans 13 amino acids.